This TCR beta chain emerged from a study of shared clonotypes between healthy human individuals. Measured with immunoSEQ multiplex PCR; TCRdb has only the in-frame clones, and not every one. The sample lists about 770,000 clones; around 70% were seen once. Broader study findings: Clonotypes which were not shared had lower generation probabilities than clonotypes that all four donors shared.

On this clone itself: The target antigen is unknown.

The trim removed 6 bases at V and 1 base at J, leaving 2 bases unmatched. Looked up from germline, CDR1 is MDHEN and CDR2 is SYDVKM. CDR3 size: 14 residues. The rearrangement joins TRBV28 to TRBJ2-3; 9 bases fit TRBD1. The clonotype originates from a woman aged 30 to 39 in good health. Sequenced material: memory CD4+ T cells sorted from blood. Subset in this sample: CD45RA-negative fraction. CDR3 bases: TGTGCCAGCAGGAGGACAGGGGGCACAGATACGCAGTATTTT. It yields the protein CASRRTGGTDTQYF. Full variable domain (remainder filled in from reference TRBV28 and TRBJ2-3): DVKVTQSSRYLVKRTGEKVFLECVQDMDHENMFWYRQDPGLGLRLIYFSYDVKMKEKGDIPEGYSVSREKKERFSLILESASTNQTSMYLCASRRTGGTDTQYFGPGTRLTVL.